These 16 T cell receptor beta chains were all obtained from the same sample, sequenced in a study of T-cell memory formation after mild COVID-19. TCRdb used MiXCR to reprocess the 5' RACE reads, holding one entry per CDR3 protein. The sample lists 250,000 to 300,000 distinct CDR3 sequences, under 20% occurring once. The specimen sequenced was PBMCs or a T cell subset sorted from them (not recorded which). The receptors were gathered from a man younger than 35 who had mild COVID-19 (a few samples of this study predate the infection). Cell type and time point are not known.

This clonotype was found a few times. The V and J genes are TRBV4-3 and TRBJ1-6; possible D gene TRBD1, 5 bases. This CDR3 has 15 residues. Between the trimmed V and J ends, which lost 0 bases and 10 bases, there was a span of 13 bases. The germline V gene has CDR1 LGHNA and CDR2 YSLEER. The CDR3 loop is CASSQDSRDGSPLHF. CDR3 coding DNA: TGCGCCAGCAGCCAAGATTCCCGGGACGGGTCACCCCTCCACTTT.

This chain connects TRBV6-6 to TRBJ2-1; D is unclear. V lost 0 bases, J lost 0 bases, and 6 bases lay in between. CDR1 and CDR2 from the germline V gene are MNHNY and SVGAGI (reference sequence). The CDR3 has 15 residues. CDR3 coding DNA: TGTGCCAGCAGTTACTCTGTGGGCTCCTACAATGAGCAGTTCTTC. Encoded protein: CASSYSVGSYNEQFF.

This clonotype was seen only a few times. The V and J genes are TRBV7-3 and TRBJ2-3, with D perhaps TRBD1 or TRBD2 (5 bases each). Deletions cut 0 bases from V and 4 bases from J, with 8 bases between. This CDR3 has 14 residues. Germline V gene sequence: CDR1 SGHTA, CDR2 FQGTGA. CDR3 protein: CASSLTEGSDTQYF. The CDR3 region has the DNA TGTGCCAGCAGCTTAACTGAGGGGTCAGATACGCAGTATTTT.

This rearrangement joins TRBV7-2 to TRBJ2-7; D is perhaps TRBD1 or TRBD2 (6 bases each). This CDR3 is 15 amino acids long. Germline CDR1 SGHTA, CDR2 FQGNSA. Trimming pared 7 bases from V and 3 bases from J, leaving 19 bases between. The CDR3 sequence: CASTLTPGANYEQYF. CDR3 DNA: TGTGCCAGCACCTTGACCCCGGGGGCGAACTACGAGCAGTACTTC.

The chain is built from TRBV29-1 and TRBJ2-5, with D unresolved. The CDR3 length is 12 residues. Trimming cost V 2 bases and J 4 bases, with 8 bases left between them. CDR1 SQVTM and CDR2 ANQGSEA come from the germline V gene. CDR3 DNA sequence: TGCAGCGTTGAAAAGGGTGGAGAGACCCAGTACTTC. It is translated as CSVEKGGETQYF. The entire variable domain, with the rest obtained from reference TRBV29-1 and TRBJ2-5, is as follows: SAVISQKPSRDICQRGTSLTIQCQVDSQVTMMFWYRQQPGQSLTLIATANQGSEATYESGFVIDKFPISRPNLTFSTLTVSNMSPEDSSIYLCSVEKGGETQYFGPGTRLLVL.

This clonotype was counted many times. The chain recombines TRBV5-6 with TRBJ1-1; D unclear. Between the trimmed V and J ends, which lost 6 bases and 4 bases, there was a span of 16 bases. Germline assignment: CDR1 SGHDT and CDR2 YYEEEE. The CDR3 consists of 14 residues. The CDR3 sequence is CASNPRAGPTEAFF. DNA for the CDR3: TGTGCCAGCAACCCTAGGGCAGGCCCCACTGAAGCTTTCTTT.

V gene TRBV7-9 combines with J gene TRBJ2-1, with 9 bases that match TRBD1. Germline CDR1 and CDR2: SEHNR and FQNEAQ (reference sequence). CDR3 length equals 13 residues. Trimming cost V 6 bases and J 8 bases; bases outside gene matches: 5. CDR3 in DNA: TGTGCCAGCAGGGACAGGGGATTCGATGAGCAGTTCTTC. As protein: CASRDRGFDEQFF.

This sequence joins TRBV5-1 and TRBJ2-7, with no clear D. The CDR3 consists of 14 residues. Germline values: CDR1 SGHRS, CDR2 YFSETQ. Trimming stripped 0 bases from V and 8 bases from J, with 15 bases between. The CDR3 DNA reads TGCGCCAGCAGCTTGGCAGGAACGGGTGAGAAGCAGTACTTC. Translation gives CASSLAGTGEKQYF.

This chain connects TRBV6-6 to TRBJ1-1; possible D gene TRBD1, 5 bases. Germline CDR1 and CDR2: MNHNY and SVGAGI (reference sequence). The CDR3 has 12 amino acids. V lost 7 bases, J lost 3 bases, and 9 bases lay in between. The CDR3 nucleotides are TGTGCCAGCATCCGGGGGGACACTGAAGCTTTCTTT. Translating it yields CASIRGDTEAFF.

This clonotype was picked up a small number of times. The V call is TRBV7-2, the J call TRBJ2-3, with a weak D call TRBD1 (5 bases). The CDR3 has 14 residues. Trimming pared 10 bases from V and 4 bases from J, leaving 18 bases between. Germline V CDR1 and CDR2: SGHTA, FQGNSA. This CDR3 is CATQRQIFADTQYF. In DNA, the CDR3 is TGTGCCACCCAGCGACAGATCTTCGCAGATACGCAGTATTTT.

This clonotype came up a few times. The chain uses TRBV18 and TRBJ2-1, with 7 bases fitting TRBD1. Germline CDR1 and CDR2: KGHSH and LQKENI. The V and J ends lost 1 base and 9 bases, in that order; junction bases with no gene match: 3. The CDR3 loop spans 13 amino acids. CDR3 protein: CASSPLNRGEQFF. CDR3 coding DNA: TGTGCCAGCTCACCACTGAACAGGGGTGAGCAGTTCTTC.

V and J are TRBV11-2 and TRBJ2-5; D is undetermined. The CDR3 is 13 amino acids. V dropped 1 base and J dropped 9 bases, with 12 bases sitting between them. In germline, CDR1 is SGHAT, CDR2 FQNNGV. The CDR3 loop is CASSLGLGPPQYF. The CDR3 region has the DNA TGTGCCAGCAGCTTAGGGCTAGGTCCCCCCCAGTACTTC.

This clonotype was seen a handful of times. This rearrangement joins TRBV27 to TRBJ2-7, with D unclear. Trimming took 8 bases from V and 3 from J, leaving 14 bases between them. Germline-derived CDR1 and CDR2 are MNHEY and SMNVEV (reference sequence). This CDR3 has 13 amino acids. The CDR3 sequence: CASGEAPDYEQYV. CDR3 DNA sequence: TGTGCCAGCGGTGAAGCGCCCGACTACGAGCAGTACGTC.

Here the CDR3 reads CASSQGPDYRETQYF. The CDR3, as DNA: TGCGCCAGCAGCCAAGGACCAGACTACCGGGAGACCCAGTACTTC. The chain couples TRBV4-3 to TRBJ2-5, with a possible D match to TRBD2 (5 bases). CDR1 and CDR2 from the germline V gene are LGHNA and YSLEER. V was shortened by 1 base and J by 5 bases, with 14 bases between the two germline ends. This CDR3 comprises 15 residues.

This sequence joins TRBV4-3 and TRBJ2-7; no reliable D call. This CDR3 is 15 amino acids long. Trimming stripped 0 bases from V and 1 base from J, with 10 bases between. The germline V gene encodes CDR1 LGHNA and CDR2 YSLEER. CDR3 residues: CASSQDLPRSYEQYF. DNA for the CDR3: TGCGCCAGCAGCCAAGATCTTCCGAGATCCTACGAGCAGTACTTC.

This clonotype was recorded a few times. The V gene is TRBV4-1, the J gene TRBJ2-3, with 11 bases aligning to TRBD2. V lost 6 bases and J lost 3; bases outside the gene matches: 5. Germline V gene lookup returns CDR1 MGHRA and CDR2 YSYEKL. The CDR3 is 15 residues long. The CDR3 coding sequence is TGCGCCAGCAGTCCGACTAGCGGGGCAACAGATACGCAGTATTTT. Translation: CASSPTSGATDTQYF.